Following are 9 T cell receptor beta chains from one sample sequenced in a study of blood T cell repertoires in COVID-19. Assay used: immunoSEQ multiplex PCR; TCRdb lists only in-frame clones, some missing. Seen here are some 260,000 clones, roughly 91% observed once, and the top ten hold under 10%. Input material: PBMCs or T cells enriched from blood (not recorded which). These receptor sequences come from a man between 40 and 49 years old who had recovered from COVID-19.

In its sample, this clone was seen once. The CDR3 spells CASSKGEVLNPGLVFTYNEQFF. The CDR3 DNA is TGTGCCAGCAGCAAAGGGGAGGTGCTAAACCCGGGACTAGTTTTTACCTACAATGAGCAGTTCTTC. This chain uses TRBV21-1 with TRBJ2-1; TRBD2, the D gene given by the table, was not confirmed from the DNA. TRBV21-1 is a pseudogene segment. This CDR3 has 22 residues.

The rearrangement joins TRBV7-9 to TRBJ2-7; D perhaps matches TRBD1 (5 bases). Germline V gene sequence: CDR1 SEHNR, CDR2 FQNEAQ (reference sequence). Trimming pared 4 bases from V and 4 bases from J, leaving 26 bases between. There are 18 residues in the CDR3. Written as DNA, the CDR3 is TGTGCCAGCAGCTCCCCTCGGGTGCAGCCAGGGAATCCTTACGAGCAGTACTTC. Encoded protein: CASSSPRVQPGNPYEQYF.

This clone was counted a single time. The rearrangement uses TRBV5-6 and TRBJ2-7; TRBD1 aligns across 11 bases. Looked up from germline, CDR1 is SGHDT and CDR2 is YYEEEE. The length of the CDR3 is 14 residues. J gave up 4 bases and V 4 bases, and 4 bases lay outside the gene matches. CDR3 sequence reads: CASSPGQGAYEQYF. The CDR3 bases are TGTGCCAGCAGCCCTGGACAGGGGGCATACGAGCAGTACTTC.

J is TRBJ1-1 and V is TRBV10-2, with D unclear. The CDR3 loop spans 14 amino acids. Germline CDR1 and CDR2: WSHSY and SAAADI. With 7 bases removed from V and 2 bases from J, the gap between germline ends came to 14 bases. The CDR3 DNA sequence: TGCGCCAGCAAACCGGGTGACGGTAACACTGAAGCTTTCTTT. This codes for CASKPGDGNTEAFF.

The rearrangement joins TRBV7-8 to TRBJ2-5; 9 bases fit TRBD1. Germline CDR1 reads SGHVS; CDR2 reads FQNEAQ. The V gene end was trimmed by 5 bases and the J gene end by 5 bases; junction bases not matched to a gene: 12. The CDR3 contains 16 residues. CDR3 coding DNA: TGTGCCAGCAGCGGACGACATACAGGGGGCCGGGAGACCCAGTACTTC. This gives the protein CASSGRHTGGRETQYF.

The chain has TRBV7-2 and TRBJ2-7; TRBD1 is a possible D gene (6 bases). This CDR3 contains 15 residues. Germline lookup yields CDR1 SGHTA and CDR2 FQGNSA. Trimming left V 5 bases short and J 0 bases short, with 14 bases between. CDR3 in amino acids: CASSTQGYLSYEQYF. CDR3 DNA: TGTGCCAGCAGCACACAGGGTTACCTCTCCTACGAGCAGTACTTC. The full variable domain, its missing parts supplied by reference TRBV7-2 and TRBJ2-7, is GAGVSQSPSNKVTEKGKDVELRCDPISGHTALYWYRQSLGQGLEFLIYFQGNSAPDKSGLPSDRFSAERTGGSVSTLTIQRTQQEDSAVYLCASSTQGYLSYEQYFGPGTRLTVT.

The genes are TRBV28 and TRBJ1-2; TRBD1 might be the D (5 bases). V was trimmed by 7 bases and J by 8 bases, leaving 17 bases between them. The CDR3 is made up of 13 amino acids. The germline V gene encodes CDR1 MDHEN and CDR2 SYDVKM. The CDR3 nucleotides are TGTGCCAGCACCACCCAGGCAGGGTTCGGCTACACCTTC. This sequence encodes CASTTQAGFGYTF.

This sequence joins TRBV28 and TRBJ1-5, with D unclear. V dropped 4 bases and J dropped 0 bases, with 16 bases sitting between them. The CDR3 length is 17 residues. The germline CDR1 and CDR2 sequences are MDHEN and SYDVKM. The CDR3 region has the DNA TGTGCCAGCAGTTCTCCCTGGGTCGGAGATAGCAATCAGCCCCAGCATTTT. Translating gives CASSSPWVGDSNQPQHF.

Comments on this clone: The identical CDR3 is also encoded by other nucleotide sequences in the sample. This chain uses TRBV6-5 with TRBJ2-1; 7 nucleotides line up with TRBD1. CDR1 is MNHEY and CDR2 is SVGAGI in the germline V gene. Trimming removed 2 bases from V and 1 base from J; junction bases left unmatched: 2. This CDR3 region has 15 residues. CDR3 sequence reads: CASSYRDSSYNEQFF. The CDR3 DNA sequence: TGTGCCAGCAGTTACAGGGACAGTTCCTACAATGAGCAGTTCTTC.